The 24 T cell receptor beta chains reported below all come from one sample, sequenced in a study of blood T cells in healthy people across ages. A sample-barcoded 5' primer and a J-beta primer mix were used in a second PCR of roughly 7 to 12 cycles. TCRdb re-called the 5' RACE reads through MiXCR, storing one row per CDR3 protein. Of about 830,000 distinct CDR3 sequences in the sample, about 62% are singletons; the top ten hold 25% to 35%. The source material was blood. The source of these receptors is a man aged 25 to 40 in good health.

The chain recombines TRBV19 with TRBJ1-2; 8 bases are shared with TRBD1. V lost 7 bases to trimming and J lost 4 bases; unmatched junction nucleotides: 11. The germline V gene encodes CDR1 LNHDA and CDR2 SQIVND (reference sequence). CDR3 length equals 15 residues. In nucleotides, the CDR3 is TGTGCCAGTACCCCTCGGGACAGGCCGACCTATGGCTACACCTTC. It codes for CASTPRDRPTYGYTF.

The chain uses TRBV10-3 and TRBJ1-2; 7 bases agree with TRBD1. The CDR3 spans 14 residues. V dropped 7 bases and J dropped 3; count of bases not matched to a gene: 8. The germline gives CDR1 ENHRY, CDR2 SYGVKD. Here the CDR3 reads CAITGTAADYGYTF. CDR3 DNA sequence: TGTGCCATCACCGGGACAGCCGCTGACTATGGCTACACCTTC.

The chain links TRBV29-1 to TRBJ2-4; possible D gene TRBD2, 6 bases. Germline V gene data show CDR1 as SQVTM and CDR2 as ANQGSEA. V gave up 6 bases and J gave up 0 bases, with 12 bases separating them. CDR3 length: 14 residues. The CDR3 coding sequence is TGCAGCGTGGTACCGGGACTAGCCAAAAACATTCAGTACTTC. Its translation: CSVVPGLAKNIQYF.

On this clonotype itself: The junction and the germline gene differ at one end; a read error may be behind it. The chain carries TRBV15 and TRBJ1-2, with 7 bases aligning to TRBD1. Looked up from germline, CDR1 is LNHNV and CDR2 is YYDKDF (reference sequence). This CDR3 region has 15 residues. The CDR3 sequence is CATSSGTESNYGYTF. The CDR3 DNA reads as TGTGCTACCAGCAGCGGGACAGAATCTAACTATGGCTACACCTTC.

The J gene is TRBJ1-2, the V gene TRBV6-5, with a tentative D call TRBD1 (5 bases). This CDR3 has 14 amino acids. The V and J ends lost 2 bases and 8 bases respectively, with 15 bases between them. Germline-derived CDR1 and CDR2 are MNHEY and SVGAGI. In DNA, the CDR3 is TGTGCCAGCAGTTACAAAGCAGGGTTCAACGGCTACACCTTC. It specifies CASSYKAGFNGYTF.

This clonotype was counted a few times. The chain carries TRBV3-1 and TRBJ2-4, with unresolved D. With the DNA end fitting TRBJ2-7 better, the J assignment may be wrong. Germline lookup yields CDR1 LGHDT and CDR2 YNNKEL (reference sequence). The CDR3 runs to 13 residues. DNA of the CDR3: TGTGCCAGCAGCCAAGTTCCGGGCTACGAGCAGTACTTC. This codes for CASSQVPGYEQYF.

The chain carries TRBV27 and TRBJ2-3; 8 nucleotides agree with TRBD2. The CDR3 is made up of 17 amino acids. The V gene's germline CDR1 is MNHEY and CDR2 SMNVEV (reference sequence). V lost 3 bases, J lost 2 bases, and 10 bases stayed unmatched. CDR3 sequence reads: CASSLGPPGGFTDTQYF. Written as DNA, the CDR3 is TGTGCCAGCAGTTTGGGACCTCCGGGGGGGTTCACAGATACGCAGTATTTT.

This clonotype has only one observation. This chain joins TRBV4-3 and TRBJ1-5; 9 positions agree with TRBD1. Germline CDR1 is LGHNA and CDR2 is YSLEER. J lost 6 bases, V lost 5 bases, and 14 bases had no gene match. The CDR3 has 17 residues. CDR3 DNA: TGCGCCAGCAGCTGGGGGGTGGGACAGGGTCCCCCTCAGCCCCAGCATTTT. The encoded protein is CASSWGVGQGPPQPQHF.

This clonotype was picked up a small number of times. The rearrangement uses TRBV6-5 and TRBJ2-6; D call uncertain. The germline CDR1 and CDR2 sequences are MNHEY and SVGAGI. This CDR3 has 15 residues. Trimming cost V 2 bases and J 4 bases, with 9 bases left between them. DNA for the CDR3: TGTGCCAGCAGTTACCAGGTTACCGGGGCCAACGTCCTGACTTTC. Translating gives CASSYQVTGANVLTF.

CDR3 bases: TGTGCCAGCAGCGGGGGCGGGACACCCCAGGGGAATGAGCAGTTCTTC. Its protein product is CASSGGGTPQGNEQFF. The rearrangement uses TRBV7-3 and TRBJ2-1; either TRBD1 or TRBD2 may supply D (6 bases each). The germline gives CDR1 SGHTA, CDR2 FQGTGA. This CDR3 has 16 amino acids. V lost 5 bases and J 7 bases, leaving 21 bases between the germline ends.

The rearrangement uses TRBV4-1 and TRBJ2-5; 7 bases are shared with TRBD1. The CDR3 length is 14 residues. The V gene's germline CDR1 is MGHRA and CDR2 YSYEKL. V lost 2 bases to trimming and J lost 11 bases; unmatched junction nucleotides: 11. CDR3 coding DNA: TGCGCCAGCAGCCAAAGGGACAGCAACAATGAGCAGTACTTC. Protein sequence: CASSQRDSNNEQYF.

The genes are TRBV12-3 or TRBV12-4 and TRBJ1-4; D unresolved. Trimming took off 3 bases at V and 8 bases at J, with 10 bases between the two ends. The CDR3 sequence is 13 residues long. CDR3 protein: CASSFVRSEKLFF. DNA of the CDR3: TGTGCCAGCAGTTTTGTGAGAAGCGAAAAACTGTTTTTT.

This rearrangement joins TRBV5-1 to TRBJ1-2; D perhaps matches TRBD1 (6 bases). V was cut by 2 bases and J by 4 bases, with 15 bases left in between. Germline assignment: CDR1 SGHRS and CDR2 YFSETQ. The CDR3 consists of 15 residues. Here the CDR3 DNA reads TGCGCCAGCAGCTTACCTACCGGGACAACCTATGGCTACACCTTC. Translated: CASSLPTGTTYGYTF.

The CDR3 sequence is CASSPEGTIQYF. CDR3 DNA sequence: TGTGCCAGCAGCCCGGAGGGGACCATTCAGTACTTC. The rearrangement links TRBV6-5 to TRBJ2-4; D is perhaps TRBD2 (6 bases). The CDR3 contains 12 residues. Germline V CDR1 and CDR2: MNHEY, SVGAGI. V lost 6 bases and J 9 bases, leaving 12 bases between the germline ends.

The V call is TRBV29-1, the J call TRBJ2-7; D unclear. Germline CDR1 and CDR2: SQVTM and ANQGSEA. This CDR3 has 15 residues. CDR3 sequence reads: CTSPRSAGDKGEQYF. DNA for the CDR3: TGCACCAGCCCGCGGAGCGCAGGAGATAAAGGCGAGCAGTACTTC.

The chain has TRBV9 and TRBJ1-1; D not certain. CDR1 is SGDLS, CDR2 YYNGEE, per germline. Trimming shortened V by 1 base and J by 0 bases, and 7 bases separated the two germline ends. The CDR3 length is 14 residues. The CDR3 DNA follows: TGTGCCAGCAGCGTAAGAAGTATGAACACTGAAGCTTTCTTT. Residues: CASSVRSMNTEAFF.

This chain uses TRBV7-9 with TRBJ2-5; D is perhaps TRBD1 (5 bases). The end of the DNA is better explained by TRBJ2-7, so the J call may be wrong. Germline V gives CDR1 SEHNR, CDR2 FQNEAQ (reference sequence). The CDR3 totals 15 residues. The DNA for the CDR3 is TGTGCCAGCAGCTTACCGCCAGGGCTCTCCTACGAGCAGTACTTC. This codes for CASSLPPGLSYEQYF.

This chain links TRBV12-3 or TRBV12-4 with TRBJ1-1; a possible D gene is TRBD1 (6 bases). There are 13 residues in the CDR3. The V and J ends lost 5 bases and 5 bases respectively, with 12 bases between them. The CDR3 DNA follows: TGTGCCAGCAGTGGACAGCCGGGTACTGAAGCTTTCTTT. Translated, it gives CASSGQPGTEAFF.

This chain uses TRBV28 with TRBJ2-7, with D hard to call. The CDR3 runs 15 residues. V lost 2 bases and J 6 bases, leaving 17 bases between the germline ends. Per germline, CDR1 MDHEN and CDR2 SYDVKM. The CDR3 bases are TGTGCCAGCAGTTTAATAACGGCTAGGGAACGCGAGCAGTACTTC. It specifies CASSLITAREREQYF.

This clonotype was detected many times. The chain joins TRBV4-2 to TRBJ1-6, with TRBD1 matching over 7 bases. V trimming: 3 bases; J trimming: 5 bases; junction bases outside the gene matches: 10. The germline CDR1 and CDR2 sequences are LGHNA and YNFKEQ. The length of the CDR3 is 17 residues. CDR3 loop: CASSHPEAGGDNSPLHF. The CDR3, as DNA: TGTGCCAGCAGCCACCCCGAGGCAGGGGGTGATAATTCACCCCTCCACTTT.

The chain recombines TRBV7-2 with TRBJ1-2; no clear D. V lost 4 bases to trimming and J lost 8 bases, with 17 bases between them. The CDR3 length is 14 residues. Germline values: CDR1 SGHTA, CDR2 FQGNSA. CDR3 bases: TGTGCCAGCAGCTCCCCCTTAGCGCCGAAGGGCTACACCTTC. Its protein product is CASSSPLAPKGYTF.

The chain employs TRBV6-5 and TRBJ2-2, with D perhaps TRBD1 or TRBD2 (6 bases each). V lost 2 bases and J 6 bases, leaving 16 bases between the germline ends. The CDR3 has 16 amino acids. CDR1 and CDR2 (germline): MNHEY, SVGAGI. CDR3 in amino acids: CASSYGGPSVAGELFF. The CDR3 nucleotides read TGTGCCAGCAGTTACGGGGGGCCTAGCGTCGCCGGGGAGCTGTTTTTT.

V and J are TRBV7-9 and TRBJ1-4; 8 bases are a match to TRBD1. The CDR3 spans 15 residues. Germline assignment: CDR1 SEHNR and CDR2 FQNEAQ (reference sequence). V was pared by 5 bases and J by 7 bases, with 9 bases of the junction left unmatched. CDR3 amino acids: CASSQRTGPGEKLFF. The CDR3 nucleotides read TGTGCCAGCAGCCAACGGACAGGGCCGGGTGAAAAACTGTTTTTT.

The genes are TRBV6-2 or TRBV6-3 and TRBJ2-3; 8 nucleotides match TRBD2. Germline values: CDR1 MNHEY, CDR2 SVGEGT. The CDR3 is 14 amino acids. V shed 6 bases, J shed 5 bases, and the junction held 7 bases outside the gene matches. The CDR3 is CASRPIAGQDTQYF. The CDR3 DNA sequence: TGTGCCAGCAGACCCATAGCGGGGCAAGATACGCAGTATTTT.